The TCR beta chain under discussion was sequenced for a study of shared clonotypes between healthy human individuals. CD8 cells regarded as naive lacked CD45RO, were positively chosen for CCR7, and omitted terminally differentiated effector memory CD45RA+ cells. Germline CDR1 MNHEY, CDR2 SMNVEV (reference sequence). The CDR3 has 14 residues. Trimming took 6 bases from V and 8 from J; bases not matched to a gene: 8. Profiled with immunoSEQ multiplex PCR; TCRdb holds only in-frame clones, not every one. The sample carries approximately 1.9 million clones, about 93% recorded once. The receptor comes from a man aged 18 to 30 in good health. Some clones in this sample may be carry-over from other donors' samples. The rearrangement links TRBV27 to TRBJ2-1, with 9 nucleotides matching TRBD1. Material for sequencing was naive CD8+ T cells from PBMCs. The CDR3 region has the DNA TGTGCCAGCAGCACCGGGACAGGGTCTTATGAGCAGTTCTTC. It translates to CASSTGTGSYEQFF.